This T cell receptor beta chain was recorded in a study of shared clonotypes between healthy human individuals. Trimming removed 1 base from V and 9 bases from J, with 10 bases in between. The V gene's germline CDR1 is SGHTA and CDR2 FQGNSA. This CDR3 is 13 amino acids long. Regarding the study as a whole: Researchers found naive subsets generally carried larger estimated richness than memory subsets.

A note on this clone: As yet, its antigen is unknown.

TCRdb's copy holds only in-frame clones and misses some; the assay was immunoSEQ multiplex PCR. This table holds roughly 2.6 million clones, 90% to 95% found once. Healthy HIV-negative adults without recent acute infections or vaccinations served as donors. Adults of Caucasian background living in Nashville, Tennessee made up all donors. The J gene is TRBJ2-1, the V gene TRBV7-2; D possibly corresponds to TRBD2 (6 bases). The clonotype was recovered from a man aged 18 to 29 in good health. Sample: naive CD4+ T cells sorted from blood. Noted subset: CD45RA+ positively selected. The CDR3 DNA sequence: TGTGCCAGCAGCTTAGGGAGGGGTCCTGAGCAGTTCTTC. It translates to CASSLGRGPEQFF. Full variable domain (rest looked up from reference TRBV7-2 and TRBJ2-1): GAGVSQSPSNKVTEKGKDVELRCDPISGHTALYWYRQSLGQGLEFLIYFQGNSAPDKSGLPSDRFSAERTGGSVSTLTIQRTQQEDSAVYLCASSLGRGPEQFFGPGTRLTVL.